Below, 16 T cell receptor beta chains from the same sample are listed, as sequenced in a study of blood T cell repertoires in COVID-19. Using immunoSEQ multiplex PCR, the repertoire was profiled, and TCRdb retains in-frame clones only, with some absent. Of 240,000 or so clones in the sample, around four fifths were seen once. What was sequenced was peripheral blood. Every receptor here comes from an elderly woman with acute or convalescent COVID-19.

This chain uses TRBV3-1 (or the pseudogene TRBV3-2) with TRBJ1-6; the D gene is possibly TRBD1 (5 bases). Germline V gene sequence: CDR1 LGHDT, CDR2 YNNKEL (reference sequence). Deletions cut 4 bases from V and 7 bases from J, with 11 bases between. The CDR3 length is 14 residues. The CDR3 spells CASSPDSRNSPLHF. The CDR3 region has the DNA TGTGCCAGCAGCCCCGACAGCCGAAATTCACCCCTCCACTTT.

The chain recombines TRBV2 with TRBJ1-4, with D perhaps matching TRBD1 (5 bases). Germline V lookup: CDR1 SNHLY, CDR2 FYNNEI. The CDR3 runs to 14 residues. V dropped 3 bases and J dropped 5 bases, with 10 bases sitting between them. The CDR3, as DNA: TGTGCCAGCAGTGAGTGGGGGGGGAATGAAAAACTGTTTTTT. Translation: CASSEWGGNEKLFF.

The rearrangement joins TRBV11-1 to TRBJ1-2; possibly TRBD1 for D (5 bases). The CDR3 extends over 14 amino acids. Trimming stripped 5 bases from V and 2 bases from J, with 12 bases between. Germline CDR1 and CDR2: SGHAT and FQDESV (reference sequence). The DNA for the CDR3 is TGTGCCAGCAGCCCGGACACCGCAAACTATGGCTACACCTTC. Translated: CASSPDTANYGYTF.

For this clone: Distinct nucleotide sequences in the sample also encode this CDR3. This sequence joins TRBV9 and TRBJ2-7; possible D gene TRBD1, 5 bases. This CDR3 has 13 residues. Trimming shortened V by 0 bases and J by 1 base, and 5 bases separated the two germline ends. From germline, CDR1 is SGDLS and CDR2 YYNGEE. In DNA, the CDR3 is TGTGCCAGCAGCGTAGGACAGTCCTACGAGCAGTACTTC. It codes for CASSVGQSYEQYF.

This clone has a single count. This chain connects TRBV29-1 to TRBJ2-1, with 12 bases aligning to TRBD2. V trimming: 6 bases; J trimming: 9 bases; junction bases outside the gene matches: 21. The CDR3 has 18 amino acids. Germline V gene data show CDR1 as SQVTM and CDR2 as ANQGSEA. The DNA of the CDR3 is TGCAGCGTCTTAGGGGGCACCGGGACTAGCGGGCCCTGGGGTGAGCAGTTCTTC. Amino acids: CSVLGGTGTSGPWGEQFF.

The chain couples TRBV6-2 or TRBV6-3 to TRBJ1-6, with 10 nucleotides matching TRBD1. Germline CDR1 and CDR2: MNHEY and SVGEGT. The J segment lost 4 bases and the V segment lost 6 bases, leaving 3 bases of the junction unmatched. This CDR3 spans 15 amino acids. CDR3 DNA: TGTGCCAGCAGCCTGGGACAGGGGTATAATTCACCCCTCCACTTT. Residues: CASSLGQGYNSPLHF.

The chain couples TRBV18 to TRBJ1-5; 8 bases fit TRBD1. Germline V gene lookup returns CDR1 KGHSH and CDR2 LQKENI. The CDR3 is 17 amino acids. V was clipped by 0 bases and J by 4 bases; unmatched bases: 8. CDR3 in DNA: TGTGCCAGCTCACCACCGGGCACAGGGGGACCAAATCAGCCCCAGCATTTT. Translating it yields CASSPPGTGGPNQPQHF. The whole variable domain, filled in from reference TRBV18 and TRBJ1-5, reads NAGVMQNPRHLVRRRGQEARLRCSPMKGHSHVYWYRQLPEEGLKFMVYLQKENIIDESGMPKERFSAEFPKEGPSILRIQQVVRGDSAAYFCASSPPGTGGPNQPQHFGDGTRLSIL.

This sequence joins TRBV29-1 and TRBJ1-2; a weak D match, TRBD1 (6 bases). Germline CDR1 is SQVTM and CDR2 is ANQGSEA. V gave up 3 bases and J gave up 8 bases, with 16 bases separating them. This CDR3 is built from 13 residues. The CDR3 region is CSVDSRDIRGYTF. The DNA of the CDR3 is TGCAGCGTTGATTCCCGGGACATAAGAGGCTACACCTTC.

The V call is TRBV5-1, the J call TRBJ2-7; 9 nucleotides align to TRBD2. Germline V gene lookup returns CDR1 SGHRS and CDR2 YFSETQ. The CDR3 consists of 16 residues. J gave up 0 bases and V 8 bases, and 12 bases lay outside the gene matches. In DNA form, the CDR3 reads TGCGCCAGTGGGGGGCTAGCGGGGCTGAGCTCCTACGAGCAGTACTTC. Translating gives CASGGLAGLSSYEQYF.

There are a few counts of this clone. The chain employs TRBV18 and TRBJ1-5; TRBD1 aligns across 7 bases. Germline CDR1 and CDR2: KGHSH and LQKENI. Trimming removed 1 base from V and 6 bases from J; junction bases left unmatched: 6. This CDR3 is 15 amino acids long. The CDR3 nucleotides read TGTGCCAGCTCACCACGAGAGGGGGCCTCTCAGCCCCAGCATTTT. Translation: CASSPREGASQPQHF.

V usage is TRBV29-1 and J usage is TRBJ2-7; weak D call: TRBD2 (5 bases). CDR3 length: 12 amino acids. The germline CDR1 and CDR2 sequences are SQVTM and ANQGSEA. Between the trimmed V and J ends, which lost 4 bases and 2 bases, there was a span of 9 bases. CDR3 in amino acids: CSVGFGTYEQYF. Here the CDR3 DNA reads TGCAGCGTTGGTTTCGGGACCTACGAGCAGTACTTC.

This clone has more than one count but fewer than ten. V gene TRBV3-1 (or the pseudogene TRBV3-2) combines with J gene TRBJ1-6; a weak D match, TRBD1 (5 bases). Trimming cost V 0 bases and J 7 bases, with 13 bases left between them. This CDR3 spans 16 amino acids. CDR1 is LGHDT and CDR2 is YNNKEL in the germline V gene (reference sequence). Here the CDR3 DNA reads TGTGCCAGCAGCCAAGAGAGCAGGGCTATCAATTCACCCCTCCACTTT. Its protein product is CASSQESRAINSPLHF.

The chain employs TRBV6-1 and TRBJ1-5, with TRBD1 identical over 8 bases. Germline CDR1 is MNHNS and CDR2 is SASEGT. CDR3 length: 16 amino acids. With V trimmed by 4 bases and J by 5 bases, 10 bases remained unmatched. Written as DNA, the CDR3 is TGTGCCAGCAGTGCCCGGACAGGGAGTAGGGATCAGCCCCAGCATTTT. The encoded protein is CASSARTGSRDQPQHF.

The genes are TRBV19 and TRBJ1-2; 8 bases align to TRBD1. Losses at the gene ends were 5 bases for V and 7 bases for J; bases not matched to a gene: 9. Germline CDR1 reads LNHDA; CDR2 reads SQIVND (reference sequence). CDR3 length: 14 residues. The CDR3 here is CASSPGQESSGYTF. The CDR3 DNA reads TGTGCCAGTAGTCCGGGACAGGAGAGCTCTGGCTACACCTTC. The full variable domain, rest sourced from reference TRBV19 and TRBJ1-2, is DGGITQSPKYLFRKEGQNVTLSCEQNLNHDAMYWYRQDPGQGLRLIYYSQIVNDFQKGDIAEGYSVSREKKESFPLTVTSAQKNPTAFYLCASSPGQESSGYTFGSGTRLTVV.

About this clone: The junction differs from germline at one of its ends, possibly a read error. Other DNA sequences from this sample encode an identical CDR3 as well. The chain recombines TRBV7-2 with TRBJ2-7; maybe TRBD2 (6 bases). The CDR3 contains 15 residues. The germline V gene has CDR1 SGHTA and CDR2 FQGNSA. The CDR3 DNA reads as TGTGCCAGTAGCTCGCCGCTAGCGCCCTCCTACGAGCAGTACTTC. Translation gives CASSSPLAPSYEQYF. Full variable domain (remainder filled in from reference TRBV7-2 and TRBJ2-7): GAGVSQSPSNKVTEKGKDVELRCDPISGHTALYWYRQSLGQGLEFLIYFQGNSAPDKSGLPSDRFSAERTGGSVSTLTIQRTQQEDSAVYLCASSSPLAPSYEQYFGPGTRLTVT.

The table lists this clone with a few counts. The V call is TRBV19, the J call TRBJ2-1, with a possible D match to TRBD2 (8 bases). Looked up from germline, CDR1 is LNHDA and CDR2 is SQIVND (reference sequence). There are 15 residues in the CDR3. The V gene lost 5 bases and the J gene lost 9 bases, with 20 bases spanning the gap. CDR3 nucleotides: TGTGCCAGTAGTTCACTAGCGGAAAGACAGGGTGAGCAGTTCTTC. Amino acid sequence: CASSSLAERQGEQFF.